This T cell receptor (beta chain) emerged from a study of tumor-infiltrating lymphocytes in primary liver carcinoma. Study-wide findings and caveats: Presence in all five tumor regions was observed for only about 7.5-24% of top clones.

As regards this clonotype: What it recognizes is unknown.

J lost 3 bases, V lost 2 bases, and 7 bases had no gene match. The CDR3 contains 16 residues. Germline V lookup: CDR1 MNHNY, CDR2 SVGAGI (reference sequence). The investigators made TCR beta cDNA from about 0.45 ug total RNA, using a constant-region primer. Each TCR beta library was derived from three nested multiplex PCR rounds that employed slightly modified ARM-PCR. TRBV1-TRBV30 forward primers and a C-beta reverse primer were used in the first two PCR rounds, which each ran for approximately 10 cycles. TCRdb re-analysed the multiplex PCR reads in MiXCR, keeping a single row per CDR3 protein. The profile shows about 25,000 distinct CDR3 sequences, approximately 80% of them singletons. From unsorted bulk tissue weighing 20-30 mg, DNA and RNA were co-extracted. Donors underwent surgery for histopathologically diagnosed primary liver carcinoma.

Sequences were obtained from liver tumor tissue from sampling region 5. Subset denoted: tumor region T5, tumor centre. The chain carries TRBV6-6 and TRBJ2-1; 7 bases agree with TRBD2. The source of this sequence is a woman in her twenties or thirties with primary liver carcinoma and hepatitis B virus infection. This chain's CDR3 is CASSYANGRFYNEQFF. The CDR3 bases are TGTGCCAGCAGTTACGCTAACGGGAGGTTCTACAATGAGCAGTTCTTC.